In its sample, the clone carrying this T cell receptor beta chain was seen a few times. These data come from a study of long-term antiretroviral therapy in people with HIV. CDR1 and CDR2 from the germline V gene are KGHSH and LQKENI. V was shortened by 3 bases and J by 5 bases, with 12 bases between the two germline ends. This CDR3 contains 14 residues. Researchers ran immunoSEQ v3.0 at survey level. The protocol was immunoSEQ multiplex PCR, while the TCRdb copy is restricted to in-frame clones and leaves out a portion. The sample yields under 20,000 clones, around 76% seen once. This receptor was taken from a woman aged 45-65 years with HIV. This sequence joins TRBV18 and TRBJ2-3, with unresolved D. The sequencing used unsorted PBMCs, collected 0.5 years before starting antiretroviral therapy. In DNA, the CDR3 is TGTGCCAGCTCACCGAAGGGCCGGCTAGATACGCAGTATTTT. This gives the protein CASSPKGRLDTQYF. Combining the CDR3 with reference TRBV18 and TRBJ2-3 gives the whole variable domain NAGVMQNPRHLVRRRGQEARLRCSPMKGHSHVYWYRQLPEEGLKFMVYLQKENIIDESGMPKERFSAEFPKEGPSILRIQQVVRGDSAAYFCASSPKGRLDTQYFGPGTRLTVL.